This T cell receptor (beta chain) is from a study of beta chain features in type 1 diabetes. Study-wide findings and caveats: Because the template was cDNA, high-expressing cells might be over-represented. Among type 1 diabetes patients, VDJ junctions had fewer insertions and more deletions.

The sequenced template was cDNA made from the entire isolated RNA. This table comes from immunoSEQ multiplex PCR, and its TCRdb copy is limited to in-frame clones, with some not included. The sample has about 350,000 clones; about 20% are singletons. A note on this clone: What it binds is unknown.

Naive, central memory, regulatory and stem cell-like memory cells within the CD4+ compartment were sorted using CD45RO/CCR7/CD25/CD127/CD95/CD27. The TCR comes from a young woman in good health. The sequenced sample was naive CD4+ T cells from blood.

CDR3 protein: CASSALRGDTQYF. CDR3 sequence (DNA): TGTGCCAGCAGTGCGTTGAGAGGAGATACGCAGTATTTT. The V and J genes are TRBV6-4 and TRBJ2-3; D not resolved. V was clipped by 4 bases and J by 5 bases, with 10 bases between them. The CDR3 covers 13 residues. Germline V gene lookup returns CDR1 MRHNA and CDR2 SNTAGT.